This T cell receptor beta chain was sequenced during a study of blood T cells in healthy people across ages. General study results and limits: With unsorted PBMCs, a conclusive comparison of naive versus antigen-experienced cells was not possible. Measured against age, TCR beta diversity per million T cells decreased in a roughly linear manner.

CDR3 length equals 15 residues. CDR1 and CDR2 from the germline V gene are LNHDA and SQIVND (reference sequence). Trimming took 2 bases from V and 4 from J, leaving 13 bases between them. A word on this clonotype: Antigen specificity is unknown.

For the second PCR, which ran for about 7 to 11 cycles, a sample-barcoded 5' primer and a J-beta primer mix were used. Each CDR3 protein is one row after TCRdb ran MiXCR on the 5' RACE reads. Of 1,800,000 or so distinct CDR3 sequences listed, about two fifths are singletons. Sequences were obtained from blood. V and J are TRBV19 and TRBJ2-3, with a tentative D call TRBD1 (5 bases). The sequence was obtained from a human donor in good health. CDR3 coding DNA: TGTGCCAGTAGTATATTCAGGGAAATCCCAGATACGCAGTATTTT. It yields the protein CASSIFREIPDTQYF.